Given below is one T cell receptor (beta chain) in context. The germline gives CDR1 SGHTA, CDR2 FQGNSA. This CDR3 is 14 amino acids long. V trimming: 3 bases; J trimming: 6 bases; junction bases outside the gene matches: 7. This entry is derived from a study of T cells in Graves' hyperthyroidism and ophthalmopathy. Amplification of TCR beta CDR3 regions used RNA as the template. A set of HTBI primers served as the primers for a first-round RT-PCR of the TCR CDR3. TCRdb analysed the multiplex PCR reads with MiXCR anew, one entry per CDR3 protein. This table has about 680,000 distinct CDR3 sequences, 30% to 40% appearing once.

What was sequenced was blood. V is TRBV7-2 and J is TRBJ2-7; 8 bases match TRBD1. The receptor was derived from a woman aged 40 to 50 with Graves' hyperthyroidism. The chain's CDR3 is CASSFGTGRREQYF. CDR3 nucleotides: TGTGCCAGCAGCTTCGGGACAGGCCGTCGCGAGCAGTACTTC.